Sequencing of this T cell receptor (beta chain) was carried out in a study of cytomegalovirus exposure and HLA in healthy donors. Notes on the study in general: Roughly uniform sequencing depth across donors was assumed, possibly incorrectly.

The PCR ran on 60 Vbeta and 13 Jbeta primers. Using immunoSEQ multiplex PCR, the repertoire was profiled, and TCRdb retains in-frame clones only, with some absent. This sample has about 31,000 clones, with about 63% found just once. In the case of this clone: What it recognizes is unknown.

CDR3 length: 14 residues. V gave up 0 bases and J gave up 2 bases, with 8 bases separating them. Germline assignment: CDR1 SGHDT and CDR2 YYEEEE. The chain has TRBV5-6 and TRBJ2-5; possible D gene TRBD1, 6 bases. The sequence came from a man in his forties or fifties in good health and CMV-seropositive. The source material was PBMCs. The CDR3 bases are TGTGCCAGCAGCTTGGAAGGGGGACAAGAGACCCAGTACTTC. Protein sequence: CASSLEGGQETQYF.